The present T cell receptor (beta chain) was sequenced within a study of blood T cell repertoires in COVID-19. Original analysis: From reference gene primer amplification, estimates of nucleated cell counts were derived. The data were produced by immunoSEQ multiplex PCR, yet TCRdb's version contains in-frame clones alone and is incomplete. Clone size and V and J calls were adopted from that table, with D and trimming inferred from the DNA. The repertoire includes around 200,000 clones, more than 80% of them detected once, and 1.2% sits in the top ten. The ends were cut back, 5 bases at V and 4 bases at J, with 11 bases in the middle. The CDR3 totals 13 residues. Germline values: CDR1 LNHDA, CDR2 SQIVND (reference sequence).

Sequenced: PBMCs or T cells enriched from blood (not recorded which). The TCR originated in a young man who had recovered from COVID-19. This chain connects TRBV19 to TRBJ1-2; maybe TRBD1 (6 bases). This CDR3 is CASSSGEFYGYTF. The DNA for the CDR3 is TGTGCCAGTAGTTCAGGGGAATTCTATGGCTACACCTTC.